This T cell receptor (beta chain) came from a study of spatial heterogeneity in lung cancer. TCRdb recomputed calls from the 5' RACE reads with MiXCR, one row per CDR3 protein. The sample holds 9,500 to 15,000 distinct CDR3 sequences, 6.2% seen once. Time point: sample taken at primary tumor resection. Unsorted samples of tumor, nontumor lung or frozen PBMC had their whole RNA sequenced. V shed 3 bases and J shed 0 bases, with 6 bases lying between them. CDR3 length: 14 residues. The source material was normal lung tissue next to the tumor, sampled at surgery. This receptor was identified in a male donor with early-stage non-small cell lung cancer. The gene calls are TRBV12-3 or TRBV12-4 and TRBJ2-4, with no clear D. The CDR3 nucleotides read TGTGCCAGCAGTTTTGGAATAGCCAAAAACATTCAGTACTTC. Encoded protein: CASSFGIAKNIQYF.